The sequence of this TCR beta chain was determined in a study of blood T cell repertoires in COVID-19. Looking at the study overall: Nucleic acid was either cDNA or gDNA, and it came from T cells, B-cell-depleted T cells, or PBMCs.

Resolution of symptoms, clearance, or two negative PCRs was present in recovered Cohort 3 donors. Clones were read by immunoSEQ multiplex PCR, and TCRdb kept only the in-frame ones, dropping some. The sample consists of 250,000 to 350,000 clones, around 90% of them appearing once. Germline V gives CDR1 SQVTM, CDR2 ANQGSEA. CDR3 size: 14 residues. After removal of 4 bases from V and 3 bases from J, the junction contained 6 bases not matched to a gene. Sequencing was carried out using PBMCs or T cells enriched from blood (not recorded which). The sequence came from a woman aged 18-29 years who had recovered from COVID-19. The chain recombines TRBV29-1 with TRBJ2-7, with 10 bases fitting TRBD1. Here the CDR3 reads CSVVGTGVVYEQYF. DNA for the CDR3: TGCAGCGTTGTGGGGACAGGGGTAGTCTACGAGCAGTACTTC.